The entry that follows covers one T cell receptor beta chain sequence. The data originate from a study of blood T cell repertoires in COVID-19. Study details: Collection of acute and convalescent COVID-19 samples took place in the United States, Italy and Spain. The cDNA or gDNA used as material had been derived from T cells, B-cell-depleted T cells, or PBMCs.

The study recruited people aged roughly 18 to 100 years across under 25 US areas. From germline, CDR1 is LGHDT and CDR2 YNNKEL (reference sequence). Trimming took 6 bases from V and 6 from J, leaving 16 bases between them. The CDR3 sequence is 14 residues long. TCRdb keeps only in-frame clones here, not all; method: immunoSEQ multiplex PCR. The sample holds approximately 170,000 clones, more than 70% seen once. The clonotype comes from a woman aged 45 to 65 in a cohort exposed to, infected with or recovered from COVID-19 (not recorded which). Sequences were obtained from PBMCs or T cells enriched from blood (not recorded which). V usage is TRBV3-1 (or the pseudogene TRBV3-2) and J usage is TRBJ2-3; D not certain. Here the CDR3 reads CASSPRGLVDTQYF. In DNA, the CDR3 is TGTGCCAGCAGTCCTCGAGGCCTGGTTGATACGCAGTATTTT.